This TCR beta chain was identified during a study of blood T cell repertoires in COVID-19. Study context: The analysed material was cDNA or gDNA that came from T cells, B-cell-depleted T cells, or PBMCs.

This clone was observed a few times. Under the authors' procedure: Estimation of nucleated cell counts relied on the amplification of reference gene primers. The protocol was immunoSEQ multiplex PCR, while the TCRdb copy is restricted to in-frame clones and leaves out a portion. The DNA was the basis for D and trimming; V, J and clone size are from that table. The table lists under 100,000 clones, more than 75% of them singletons. V gave up 0 bases and J gave up 8 bases; unmatched junction bases: 3. The CDR3 totals 14 residues. Germline-derived CDR1 and CDR2 are LNHDA and SQIVND (reference sequence). The V and J genes are TRBV19 and TRBJ1-2, with 10 bases identical to TRBD1. This sequence was found in a man aged 35-49 years with acute or convalescent COVID-19. The sample was peripheral blood. The CDR3 DNA sequence: TGTGCCAGTAGTATAGATGACAGGGGGCGAGGCTACACCTTC. Translated: CASSIDDRGRGYTF. Based on the CDR3 plus reference TRBV19 and TRBJ1-2, the full variable domain is DGGITQSPKYLFRKEGQNVTLSCEQNLNHDAMYWYRQDPGQGLRLIYYSQIVNDFQKGDIAEGYSVSREKKESFPLTVTSAQKNPTAFYLCASSIDDRGRGYTFGSGTRLTVV.